This is a list of T cell receptor beta chains from one sample in a study of CD8 T cells in ankylosing spondylitis. TCRdb reprocessed the 5' RACE reads with MiXCR, giving one entry per CDR3 protein. The sample records about 140,000 distinct CDR3 sequences, roughly 8.8% being singletons. Material: synovial fluid, either unsorted or a sorted T cell fraction (not recorded which). All receptors derive from a male donor with ankylosing spondylitis. Each CDR3 is given with its conserved first and last residue. A D gene is named only where the DNA matches it firmly. Rows give clone size only sometimes, using once, few, many, or a class for an expanded clone.

TRBV28	TRBD2	TRBJ2-2	many	CASSLGLAGRTGELFF	TGTGCCAGCAGTCTCGGACTAGCGGGGAGAACCGGGGAGCTGTTTTTT
TRBV20-1	TRBD1	TRBJ2-7	many	CSAADRGYEQYF	TGCAGTGCTGCGGACAGGGGCTACGAGCAGTACTTC
TRBV28	.	TRBJ2-3	many	CASSNRQKGTQYF	TGTGCCAGCAGTAACAGGCAGAAGGGTACGCAGTATTTT
TRBV7-2	TRBD1	TRBJ2-7	many	CASSLHEGATYEQYF	TGTGCCAGCAGCTTACATGAGGGGGCTACCTACGAGCAGTACTTC
TRBV20-1	.	TRBJ2-7	.	CSARGEGQRLEQYF	TGCAGTGCTAGGGGGGAGGGACAGAGACTCGAGCAGTACTTC
TRBV20-1	.	TRBJ2-5	.	CSAFSTQETQYF	TGCAGTGCTTTTAGCACCCAAGAGACCCAGTACTTC
TRBV30	.	TRBJ1-6	.	CAWRREENSPLHF	TGTGCCTGGCGGCGGGAGGAGAATTCACCCCTCCACTTT
TRBV20-1	.	TRBJ2-6	many	CSAVSAGANVLTF	TGCAGTGCTGTATCTGCTGGGGCCAACGTCCTGACTTTC
TRBV11-2	.	TRBJ1-1	few	CASSLVFSVNTEAFF	TGTGCCAGCAGCTTAGTTTTCTCAGTGAACACTGAAGCTTTCTTT
TRBV28	TRBD1	TRBJ1-1	.	CASSSIAGTGASEAFF	TGTGCCAGCAGTTCGATAGCCGGGACAGGGGCTTCTGAAGCTTTCTTT
TRBV18	.	TRBJ1-4	many	CASSPATNEKLFF	TGTGCCAGCTCACCTGCAACTAATGAAAAACTGTTTTTT
TRBV7-2	.	TRBJ2-7	.	CASSSFAYEQYF	TGTGCCAGCAGCTCCTTCGCCTACGAGCAGTACTTC
TRBV2	.	TRBJ1-1	many	CASSSGGAFF	TGTGCCAGCAGCTCCGGGGGGGCTTTCTTT
TRBV28	TRBD2	TRBJ2-5	many	CASRPGTSGTPNRSTQYF	TGTGCCAGCAGACCCGGGACTAGCGGGACCCCCAATAGGTCGACCCAGTACTTC
TRBV5-6	TRBD1	TRBJ1-2	few	CASSHGQGYGYTF	TGTGCCAGCAGCCATGGACAGGGGTATGGCTACACCTTC
TRBV7-2	TRBD2	TRBJ2-7	.	CASSSKRGPPYEQYF	TGTGCCAGCAGCTCCAAGCGGGGGCCCCCCTACGAGCAGTACTTC
TRBV7-2	TRBD1	TRBJ1-1	many	CASSLTGTTEAFF	TGTGCCAGCAGCTTGACAGGGACCACTGAAGCTTTCTTT
TRBV12-3/TRBV12-4	TRBD2	TRBJ2-3	.	CASRLTSGGLSTQYF	TGTGCCAGCCGTTTGACTAGCGGGGGCCTCTCGACGCAGTATTTT